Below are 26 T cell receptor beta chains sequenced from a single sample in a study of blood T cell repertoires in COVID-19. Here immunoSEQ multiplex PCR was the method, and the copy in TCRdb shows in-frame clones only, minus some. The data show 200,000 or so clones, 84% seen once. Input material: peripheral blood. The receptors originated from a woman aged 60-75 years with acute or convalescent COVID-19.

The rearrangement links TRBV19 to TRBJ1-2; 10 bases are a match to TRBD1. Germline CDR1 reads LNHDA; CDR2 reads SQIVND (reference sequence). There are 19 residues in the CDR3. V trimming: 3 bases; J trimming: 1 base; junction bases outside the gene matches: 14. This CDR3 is CASSISQSRTGGVNYGYTF. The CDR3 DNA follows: TGTGCCAGTAGTATCTCGCAATCGAGGACAGGGGGGGTTAACTATGGCTACACCTTC.

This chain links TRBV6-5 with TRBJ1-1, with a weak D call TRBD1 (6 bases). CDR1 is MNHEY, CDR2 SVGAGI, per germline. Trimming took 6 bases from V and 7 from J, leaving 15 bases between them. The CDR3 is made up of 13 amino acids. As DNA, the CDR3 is TGTGCCAGCAGCCCCGGGACAACCTATGAAGCTTTCTTT. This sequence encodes CASSPGTTYEAFF.

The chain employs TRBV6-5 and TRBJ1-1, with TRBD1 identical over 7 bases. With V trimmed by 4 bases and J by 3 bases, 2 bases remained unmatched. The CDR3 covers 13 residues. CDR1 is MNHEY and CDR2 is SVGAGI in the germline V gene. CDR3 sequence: CASSSRGDTEAFF. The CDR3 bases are TGTGCCAGCAGTTCCAGGGGGGACACTGAAGCTTTCTTT.

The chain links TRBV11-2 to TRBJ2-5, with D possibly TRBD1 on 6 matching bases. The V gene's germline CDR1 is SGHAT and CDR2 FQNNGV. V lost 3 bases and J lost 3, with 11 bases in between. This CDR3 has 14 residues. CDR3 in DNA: TGTGCCAGCAGCTTCACGGACAGTAAAGAGACCCAGTACTTC. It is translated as CASSFTDSKETQYF.

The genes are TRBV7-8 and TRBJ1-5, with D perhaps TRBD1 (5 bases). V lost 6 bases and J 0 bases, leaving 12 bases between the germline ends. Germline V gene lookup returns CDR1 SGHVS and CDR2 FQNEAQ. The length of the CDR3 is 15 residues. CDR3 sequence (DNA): TGTGCCAGCAGTAGCAGGGAACATAGCAATCAGCCCCAGCATTTT. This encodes CASSSREHSNQPQHF.

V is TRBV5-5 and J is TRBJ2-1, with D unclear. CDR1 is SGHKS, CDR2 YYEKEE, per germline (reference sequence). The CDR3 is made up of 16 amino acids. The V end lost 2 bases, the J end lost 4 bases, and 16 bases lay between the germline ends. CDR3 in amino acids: CASSFSTVPTYNEQFF. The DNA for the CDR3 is TGTGCCAGCAGCTTCTCAACAGTCCCCACATACAATGAGCAGTTCTTC.

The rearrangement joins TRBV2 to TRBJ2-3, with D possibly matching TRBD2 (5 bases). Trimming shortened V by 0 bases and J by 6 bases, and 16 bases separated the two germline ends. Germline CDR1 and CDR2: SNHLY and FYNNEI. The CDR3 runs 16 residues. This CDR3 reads CASSEARSSLHDTQYF. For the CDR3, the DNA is TGTGCCAGCAGTGAAGCGAGGTCTAGCCTCCATGATACGCAGTATTTT. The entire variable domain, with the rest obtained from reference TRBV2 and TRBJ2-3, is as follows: EPEVTQTPSHQVTQMGQEVILRCVPISNHLYFYWYRQILGQKVEFLVSFYNNEISEKSEIFDDQFSVERPDGSNFTLKIRSTKLEDSAMYFCASSEARSSLHDTQYFGPGTRLTVL.

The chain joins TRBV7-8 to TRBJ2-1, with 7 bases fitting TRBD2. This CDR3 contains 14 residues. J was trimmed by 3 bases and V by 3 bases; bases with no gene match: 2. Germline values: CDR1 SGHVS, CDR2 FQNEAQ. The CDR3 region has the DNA TGTGCCAGCAGCTTGGGGGGGAACTACAATGAGCAGTTCTTC. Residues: CASSLGGNYNEQFF.

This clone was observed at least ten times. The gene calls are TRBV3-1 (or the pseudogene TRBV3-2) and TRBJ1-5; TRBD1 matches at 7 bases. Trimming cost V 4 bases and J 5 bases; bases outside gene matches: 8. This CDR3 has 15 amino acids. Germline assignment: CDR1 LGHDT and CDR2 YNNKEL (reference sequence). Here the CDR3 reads CASSPGGDSYQPQHF. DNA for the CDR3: TGTGCCAGCAGCCCTGGAGGGGACAGTTATCAGCCCCAGCATTTT.

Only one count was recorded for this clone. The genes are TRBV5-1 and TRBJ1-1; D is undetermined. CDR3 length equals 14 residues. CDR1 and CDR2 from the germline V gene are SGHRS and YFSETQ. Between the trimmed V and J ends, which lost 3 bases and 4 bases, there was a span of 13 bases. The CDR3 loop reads CASSSDSFRTEAFF. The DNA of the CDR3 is TGCGCCAGCAGCTCAGACTCGTTTCGCACTGAAGCTTTCTTT.

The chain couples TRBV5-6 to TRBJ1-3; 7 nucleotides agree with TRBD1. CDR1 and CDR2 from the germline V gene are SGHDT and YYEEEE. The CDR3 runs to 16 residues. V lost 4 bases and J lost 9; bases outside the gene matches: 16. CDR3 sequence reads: CASSLEGAGWRSTIYF. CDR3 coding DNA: TGTGCCAGCAGCCTAGAGGGGGCGGGATGGAGAAGCACCATATATTTT.

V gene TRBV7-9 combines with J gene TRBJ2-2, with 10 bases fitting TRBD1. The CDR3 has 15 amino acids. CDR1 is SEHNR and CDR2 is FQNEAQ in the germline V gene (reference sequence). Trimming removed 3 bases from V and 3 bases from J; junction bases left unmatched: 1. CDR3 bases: TGTGCCAGCAGCTTCGGACAGGGGGACACCGGGGAGCTGTTTTTT. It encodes CASSFGQGDTGELFF. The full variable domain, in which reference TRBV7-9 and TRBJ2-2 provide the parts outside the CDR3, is DTGVSQNPRHKITKRGQNVTFRCDPISEHNRLYWYRQTLGQGPEFLTYFQNEAQLEKSRLLSDRFSAERPKGSFSTLEIQRTEQGDSAMYLCASSFGQGDTGELFFGEGSRLTVL.

The CDR3 region is CASSKTGANEKLFF. As DNA, the CDR3 is TGTGCCAGCAGCAAGACAGGGGCGAACGAAAAACTGTTTTTT. The chain has TRBV11-2 and TRBJ1-4; 8 nucleotides line up with TRBD1. Germline V gene sequence: CDR1 SGHAT, CDR2 FQNNGV. The trim removed 5 bases at V and 8 bases at J, leaving 7 bases unmatched. CDR3 size: 14 residues. Full variable domain (rest looked up from reference TRBV11-2 and TRBJ1-4): EAGVAQSPRYKIIEKRQSVAFWCNPISGHATLYWYQQILGQGPKLLIQFQNNGVVDDSQLPKDRFSAERLKGVDSTLKIQPAKLEDSAVYLCASSKTGANEKLFFGSGTQLSVL.

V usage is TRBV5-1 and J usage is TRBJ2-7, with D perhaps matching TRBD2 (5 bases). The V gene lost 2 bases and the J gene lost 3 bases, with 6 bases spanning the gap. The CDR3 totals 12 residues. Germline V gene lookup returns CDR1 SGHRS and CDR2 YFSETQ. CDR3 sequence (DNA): TGCGCCAGCAGCTTAGAGGGCTACGAGCAGTACTTC. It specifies CASSLEGYEQYF.

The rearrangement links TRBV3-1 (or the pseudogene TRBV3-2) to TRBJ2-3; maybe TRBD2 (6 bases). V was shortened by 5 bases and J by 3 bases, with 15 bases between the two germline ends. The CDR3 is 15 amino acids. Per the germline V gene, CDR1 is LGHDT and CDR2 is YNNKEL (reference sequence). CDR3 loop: CASSVRGGATDTQYF. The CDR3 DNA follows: TGTGCCAGCAGCGTAAGGGGCGGGGCAACAGATACGCAGTATTTT.

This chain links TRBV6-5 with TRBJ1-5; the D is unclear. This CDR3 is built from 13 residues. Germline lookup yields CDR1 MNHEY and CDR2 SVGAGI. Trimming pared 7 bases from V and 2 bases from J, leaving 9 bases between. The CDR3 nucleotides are TGTGCCAGCACGGTTATAGGCAATCAGCCCCAGCATTTT. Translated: CASTVIGNQPQHF.

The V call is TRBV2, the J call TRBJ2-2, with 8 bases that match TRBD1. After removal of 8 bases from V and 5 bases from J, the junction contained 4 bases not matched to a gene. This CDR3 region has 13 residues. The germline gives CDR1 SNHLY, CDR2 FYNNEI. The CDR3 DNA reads TGTGCCAGCTGTAGACAGGGGACCGGGGAGCTGTTTTTT. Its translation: CASCRQGTGELFF.

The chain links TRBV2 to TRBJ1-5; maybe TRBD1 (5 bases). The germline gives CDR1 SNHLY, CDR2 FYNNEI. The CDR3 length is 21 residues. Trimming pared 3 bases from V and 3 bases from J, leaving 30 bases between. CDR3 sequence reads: CASSEWARVFSRETYNQPQHF. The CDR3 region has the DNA TGTGCCAGCAGTGAGTGGGCCAGGGTTTTTTCCAGAGAAACTTACAATCAGCCCCAGCATTTT.

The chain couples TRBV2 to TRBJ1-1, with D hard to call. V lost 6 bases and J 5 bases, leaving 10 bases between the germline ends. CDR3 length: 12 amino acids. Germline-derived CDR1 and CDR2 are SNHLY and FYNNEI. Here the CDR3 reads CASSLLETEAFF. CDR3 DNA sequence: TGTGCCAGCAGCCTGCTGGAGACTGAAGCTTTCTTT.

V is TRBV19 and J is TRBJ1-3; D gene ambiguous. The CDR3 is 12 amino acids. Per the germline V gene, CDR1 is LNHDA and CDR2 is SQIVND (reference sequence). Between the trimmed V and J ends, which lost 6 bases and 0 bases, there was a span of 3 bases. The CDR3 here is CASRASGNTIYF. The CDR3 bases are TGTGCCAGTAGAGCCTCTGGAAACACCATATATTTT.

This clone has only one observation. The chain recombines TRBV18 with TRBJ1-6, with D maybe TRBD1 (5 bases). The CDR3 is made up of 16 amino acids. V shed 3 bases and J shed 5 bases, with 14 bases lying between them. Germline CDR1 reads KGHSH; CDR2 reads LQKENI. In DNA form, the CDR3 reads TGTGCCAGCTCACCGGGGATAACAGGCGATAATTCACCCCTCCACTTT. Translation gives CASSPGITGDNSPLHF.

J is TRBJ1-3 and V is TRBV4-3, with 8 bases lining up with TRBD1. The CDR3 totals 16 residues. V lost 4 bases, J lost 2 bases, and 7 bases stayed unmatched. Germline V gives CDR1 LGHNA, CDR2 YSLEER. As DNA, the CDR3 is TGCGCCAGCAGCCCCTCGACAGGGGTGACTGGAAACACCATATATTTT. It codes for CASSPSTGVTGNTIYF.

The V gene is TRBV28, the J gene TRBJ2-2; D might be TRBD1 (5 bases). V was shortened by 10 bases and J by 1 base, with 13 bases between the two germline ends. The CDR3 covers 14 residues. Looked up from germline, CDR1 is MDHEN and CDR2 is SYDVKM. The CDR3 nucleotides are TGTGCCACCATGACAGCTCAGAACACCGGGGAGCTGTTTTTT. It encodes CATMTAQNTGELFF.

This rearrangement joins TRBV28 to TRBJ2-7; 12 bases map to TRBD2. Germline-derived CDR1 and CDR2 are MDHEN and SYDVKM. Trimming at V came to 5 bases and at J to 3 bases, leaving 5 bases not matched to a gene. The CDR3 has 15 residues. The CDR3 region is CASSATSGGFYEQYF. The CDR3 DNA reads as TGTGCCAGCAGTGCGACTAGCGGGGGATTCTACGAGCAGTACTTC.

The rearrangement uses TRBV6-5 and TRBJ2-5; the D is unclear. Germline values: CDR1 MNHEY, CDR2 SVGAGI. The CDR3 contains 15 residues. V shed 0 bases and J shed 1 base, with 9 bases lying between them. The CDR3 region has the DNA TGTGCCAGCAGTTACTCGAGATCAGGCCAAGAGACCCAGTACTTC. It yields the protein CASSYSRSGQETQYF.

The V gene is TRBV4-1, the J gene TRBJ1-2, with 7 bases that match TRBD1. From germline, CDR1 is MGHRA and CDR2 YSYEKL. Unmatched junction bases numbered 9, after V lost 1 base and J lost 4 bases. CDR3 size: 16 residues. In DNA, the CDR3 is TGCGCCAGCAGCCAAGTGTCGGCAGGGGGAATCTATGGCTACACCTTC. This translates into CASSQVSAGGIYGYTF.